Following are 8 T cell receptor beta chains from one sample sequenced in a study of a mutant IDH1 vaccine in newly diagnosed glioma. These receptors lack a known antigen. The time point denotes: week 35, safety follow-up. Vaccine doses each comprised 300 ug of mutant IDH1 20-mer peptide, with topical imiquimod. Clones were sequenced by immunoSEQ multiplex PCR, and TCRdb holds only the in-frame ones, with some missing. The sample carries under 60,000 clones, 76% recorded once. Here the sequenced sample was PBMCs, taken from a glioma patient whose treatment included an IDH1 peptide vaccine. The receptors derive from a middle-aged man with glioma.

The chain has TRBV27 and TRBJ2-7; 9 bases match TRBD2. V shed 3 bases and J 3 bases; nucleotides not matched to a gene: 3. The CDR3 runs 14 residues. Germline loops: CDR1 MNHEY, CDR2 SMNVEV (reference sequence). In DNA, the CDR3 is TGTGCCAGCAGTTTTGGTAGCGGGAGCTACGAGCAGTACTTC. Its protein product is CASSFGSGSYEQYF.

The rearrangement joins TRBV30 to TRBJ2-7; D tentatively reads TRBD1 or TRBD2 (6 bases each). CDR3 length equals 15 residues. Germline V gene data show CDR1 as GTSNPN and CDR2 as SVGIG (reference sequence). The V end lost 1 base, the J end lost 4 bases, and 17 bases lay between the germline ends. The CDR3 nucleotides are TGTGCCTGGAGTGACGACGGGGGCATGGAGTACGAGCAGTACGTC. Protein: CAWSDDGGMEYEQYV.

The rearrangement joins TRBV28 to TRBJ2-5; 8 nucleotides align to TRBD1. The CDR3 runs 16 residues. Germline V gene data show CDR1 as MDHEN and CDR2 as SYDVKM. The junction had 18 bases not matched to a gene; V was cut back by 10 bases and J by 5 bases. The CDR3 DNA is TGTGCCACCGGTGAATCCGGGACAGGTTTTTCGGAGACCCAGTACTTC. Its protein is CATGESGTGFSETQYF. Looking up the rest from reference TRBV28 and TRBJ2-5 gives the full variable domain: DVKVTQSSRYLVKRTGEKVFLECVQDMDHENMFWYRQDPGLGLRLIYFSYDVKMKEKGDIPEGYSVSREKKERFSLILESASTNQTSMYLCATGESGTGFSETQYFGPGTRLLVL.

The J gene is TRBJ2-1, the V gene TRBV5-1; the D is unclear. Germline CDR1 SGHRS, CDR2 YFSETQ. The CDR3 has 13 residues. V shed 2 bases and J shed 5 bases, with 8 bases lying between them. The CDR3 region has the DNA TGCGCCAGCAGCTTATCGACGAACAATGAGCAGTTCTTC. This codes for CASSLSTNNEQFF. The full variable domain, its missing parts supplied by reference TRBV5-1 and TRBJ2-1, is KAGVTQTPRYLIKTRGQQVTLSCSPISGHRSVSWYQQTPGQGLQFLFEYFSETQRNKGNFPGRFSGRQFSNSRSEMNVSTLELGDSALYLCASSLSTNNEQFFGPGTRLTVL.

This chain uses TRBV5-4 with TRBJ1-1; D uncertain. Trimming pared 3 bases from V and 3 bases from J, leaving 12 bases between. Per germline, CDR1 SGHNT and CDR2 YYREEE (reference sequence). CDR3 length: 14 residues. CDR3 nucleotide sequence: TGTGCCAGCAGCTCCTCCAGGCCGGACACTGAAGCTTTCTTT. It encodes CASSSSRPDTEAFF.

This chain connects TRBV27 to TRBJ1-2, with D possibly matching TRBD1 (5 bases). The V end was cut by 8 bases, the J end by 8 bases, with 18 bases between. This CDR3 comprises 13 residues. Germline V gives CDR1 MNHEY, CDR2 SMNVEV (reference sequence). CDR3 sequence: CASRPGGFGGYTF. The CDR3 nucleotides are TGTGCCAGCCGGCCTGGGGGATTTGGCGGCTACACCTTC.

This sequence joins TRBV6-6 and TRBJ1-2; D remains unclear. The length of the CDR3 is 15 residues. CDR1 is MNHNY, CDR2 SVGAGI, per germline (reference sequence). The V and J ends lost 2 bases and 8 bases respectively, with 18 bases between them. Here the CDR3 DNA reads TGTGCCAGCAGTTACCAGTCGACGGGCGGAGAGGGCTACACCTTC. This sequence encodes CASSYQSTGGEGYTF.

The chain uses TRBV7-9 and TRBJ1-5; D not certain. Germline lookup yields CDR1 SEHNR and CDR2 FQNEAQ (reference sequence). The CDR3 spans 12 residues. V lost 5 bases, J lost 1 base, and 3 bases lay in between. The CDR3 DNA reads as TGTGCCAGCAGCCTAAGCAATCAGCCCCAGCATTTT. As protein: CASSLSNQPQHF.